This T cell receptor (beta chain) was captured by sequencing in a study of Graves' ophthalmopathy and Graves' hyperthyroidism. Points from the study as a whole: Most expanded thyroid clonotypes above 0.001 frequency also appeared in blood.

As regards this clonotype: As yet, its antigen is unknown.

RNA transcripts provided the template for amplifying TCR beta CDR3 regions. An opening RT-PCR round employed HTBI primers and preceded a second-round multiplex PCR. TCRdb itself ran the multiplex PCR reads through MiXCR, one entry per CDR3 protein. The top ten hold over 8.5% of the sample, which has over a million distinct CDR3 sequences, less than 45% seen once. The CDR3 covers 16 residues. From germline, CDR1 is SQVTM and CDR2 ANQGSEA. Trimming took 5 bases from V and 3 from J, leaving 22 bases between them. This TCR came from an adult man with Graves' hyperthyroidism. Sequencing used peripheral blood or thyroid tissue (not recorded which). The J gene is TRBJ1-1, the V gene TRBV29-1, with a weak D call TRBD1 (6 bases). CDR3 in amino acids: CSVTGGPTGTDTEAFF. In DNA, the CDR3 is TGCAGCGTTACCGGGGGGCCAACAGGGACGGACACTGAAGCTTTCTTT.